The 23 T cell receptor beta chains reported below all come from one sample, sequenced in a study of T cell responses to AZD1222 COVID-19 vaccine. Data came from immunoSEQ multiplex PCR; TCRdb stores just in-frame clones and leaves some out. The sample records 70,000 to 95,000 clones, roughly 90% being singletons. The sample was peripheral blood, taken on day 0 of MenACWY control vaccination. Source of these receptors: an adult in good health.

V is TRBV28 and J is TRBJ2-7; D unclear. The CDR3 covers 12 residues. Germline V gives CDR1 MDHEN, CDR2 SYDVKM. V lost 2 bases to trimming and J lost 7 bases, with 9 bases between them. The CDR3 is CASSLGDGEQYF. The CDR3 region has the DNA TGTGCCAGCAGTTTAGGGGATGGGGAGCAGTACTTC.

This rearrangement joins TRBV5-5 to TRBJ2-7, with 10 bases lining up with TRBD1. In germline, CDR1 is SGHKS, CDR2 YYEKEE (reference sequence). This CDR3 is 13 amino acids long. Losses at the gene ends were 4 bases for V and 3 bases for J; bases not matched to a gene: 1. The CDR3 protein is CASSRDRGYEQYF. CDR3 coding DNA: TGTGCCAGCAGCCGGGACAGGGGCTACGAGCAGTACTTC.

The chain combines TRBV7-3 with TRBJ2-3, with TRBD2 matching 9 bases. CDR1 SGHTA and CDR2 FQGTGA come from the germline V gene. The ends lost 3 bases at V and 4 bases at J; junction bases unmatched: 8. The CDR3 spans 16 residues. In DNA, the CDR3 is TGTGCCAGCAGCTTTTTGGCGGGGGGGCTCGCAGATACGCAGTATTTT. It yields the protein CASSFLAGGLADTQYF.

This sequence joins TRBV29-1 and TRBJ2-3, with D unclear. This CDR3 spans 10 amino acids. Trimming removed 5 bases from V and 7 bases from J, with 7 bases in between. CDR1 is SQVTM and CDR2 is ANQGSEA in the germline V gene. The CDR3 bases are TGCAGCGTTCTCCTCTATACGCAGTATTTT. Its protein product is CSVLLYTQYF.

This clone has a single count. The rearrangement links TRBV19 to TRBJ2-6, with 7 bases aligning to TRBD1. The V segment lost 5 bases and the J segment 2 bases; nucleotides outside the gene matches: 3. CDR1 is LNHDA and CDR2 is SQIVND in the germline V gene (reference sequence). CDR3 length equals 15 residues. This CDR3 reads CASSPQGTGANVLTF. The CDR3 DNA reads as TGTGCCAGTAGTCCACAGGGGACTGGGGCCAACGTCCTGACTTTC.

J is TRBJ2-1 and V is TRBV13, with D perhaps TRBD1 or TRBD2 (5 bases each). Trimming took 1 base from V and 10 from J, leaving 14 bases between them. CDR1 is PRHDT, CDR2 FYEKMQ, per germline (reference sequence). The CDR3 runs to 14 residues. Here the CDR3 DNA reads TGTGCCAGCAGCTTAGCTCTCCGGGGCCAAGAGCAGTTCTTC. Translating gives CASSLALRGQEQFF.

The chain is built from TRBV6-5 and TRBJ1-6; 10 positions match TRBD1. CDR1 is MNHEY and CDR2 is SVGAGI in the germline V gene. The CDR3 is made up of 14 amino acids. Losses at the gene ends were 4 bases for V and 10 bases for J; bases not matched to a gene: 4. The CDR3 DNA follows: TGTGCCAGCAGTTCCGGGACAGGGGACTCACCCCTCCACTTT. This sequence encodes CASSSGTGDSPLHF.

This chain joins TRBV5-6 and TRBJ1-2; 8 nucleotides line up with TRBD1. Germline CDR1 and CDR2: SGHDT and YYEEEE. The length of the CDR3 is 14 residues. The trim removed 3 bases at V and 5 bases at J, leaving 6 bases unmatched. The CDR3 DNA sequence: TGTGCCAGCAGCTCCGGGACAGGCACTTATGGCTACACCTTC. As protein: CASSSGTGTYGYTF.

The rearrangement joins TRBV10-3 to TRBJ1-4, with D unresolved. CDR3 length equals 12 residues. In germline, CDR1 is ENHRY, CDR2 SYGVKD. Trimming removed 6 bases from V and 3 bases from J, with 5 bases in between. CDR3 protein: CAISPSNEKLFF. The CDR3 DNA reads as TGTGCCATCAGCCCCTCTAATGAAAAACTGTTTTTT.

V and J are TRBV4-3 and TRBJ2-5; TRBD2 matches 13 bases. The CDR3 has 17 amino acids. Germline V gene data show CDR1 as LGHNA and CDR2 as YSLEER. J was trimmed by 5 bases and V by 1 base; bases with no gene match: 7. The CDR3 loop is CASSQGAGLAGSETQYF. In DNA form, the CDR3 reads TGCGCCAGCAGCCAAGGAGCGGGACTAGCGGGGAGCGAGACCCAGTACTTC.

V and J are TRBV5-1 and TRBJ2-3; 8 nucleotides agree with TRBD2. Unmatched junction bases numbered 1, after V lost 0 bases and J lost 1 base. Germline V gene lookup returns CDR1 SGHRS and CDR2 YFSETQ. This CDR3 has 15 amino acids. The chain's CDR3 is CASSLGSGGTDTQYF. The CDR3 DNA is TGCGCCAGCAGCTTGGGTAGCGGGGGCACAGATACGCAGTATTTT.

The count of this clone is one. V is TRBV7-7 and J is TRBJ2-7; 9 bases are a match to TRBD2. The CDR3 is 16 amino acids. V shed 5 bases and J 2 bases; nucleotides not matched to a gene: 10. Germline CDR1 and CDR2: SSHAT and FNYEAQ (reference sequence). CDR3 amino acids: CASSLKERGVPYEQYF. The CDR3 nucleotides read TGTGCCAGCAGCCTCAAGGAGCGGGGGGTCCCCTACGAGCAGTACTTC.

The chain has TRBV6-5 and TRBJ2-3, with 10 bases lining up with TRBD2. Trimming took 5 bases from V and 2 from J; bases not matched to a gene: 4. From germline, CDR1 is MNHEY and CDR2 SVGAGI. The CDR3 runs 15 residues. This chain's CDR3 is CASSHLAGDTDTQYF. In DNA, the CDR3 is TGTGCCAGCAGTCATCTAGCGGGGGACACAGATACGCAGTATTTT.

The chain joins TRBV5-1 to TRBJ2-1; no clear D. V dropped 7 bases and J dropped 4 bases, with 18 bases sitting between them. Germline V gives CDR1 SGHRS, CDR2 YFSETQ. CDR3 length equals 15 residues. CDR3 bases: TGCGCCAGCCAGACCACGACCGGGCATTACAATGAGCAGTTCTTC. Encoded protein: CASQTTTGHYNEQFF.

In DNA form, the CDR3 reads TGTGCCAGCAGCCTAGGGTATGCTAACTATGGCTACACCTTC. Amino acids: CASSLGYANYGYTF. This rearrangement joins TRBV7-9 to TRBJ1-2; D remains unclear. V dropped 5 bases and J dropped 0 bases, with 10 bases sitting between them. The CDR3 is 14 residues long. CDR1 SEHNR and CDR2 FQNEAQ come from the germline V gene (reference sequence).

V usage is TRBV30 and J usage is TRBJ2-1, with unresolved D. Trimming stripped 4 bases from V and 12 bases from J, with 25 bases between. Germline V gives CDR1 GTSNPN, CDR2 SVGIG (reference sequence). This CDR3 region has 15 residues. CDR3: CAWTQKRHTVMGQFF. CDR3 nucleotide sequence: TGTGCCTGGACCCAAAAGAGACATACGGTGATGGGGCAGTTCTTC. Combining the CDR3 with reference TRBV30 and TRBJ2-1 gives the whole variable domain SQTIHQWPATLVQPVGSPLSLECTVEGTSNPNLYWYRQAAGRGLQLLFYSVGIGQISSEVPQNLSASRPQDRQFILSSKKLLLSDSGFYLCAWTQKRHTVMGQFFGPGTRLTVL.

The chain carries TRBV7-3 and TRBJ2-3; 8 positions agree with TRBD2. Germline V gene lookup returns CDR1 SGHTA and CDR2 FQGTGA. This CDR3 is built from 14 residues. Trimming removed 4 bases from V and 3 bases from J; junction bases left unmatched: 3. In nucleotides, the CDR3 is TGTGCCAGCAGCTACGGGGGGGCGACAGATACGCAGTATTTT. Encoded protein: CASSYGGATDTQYF.

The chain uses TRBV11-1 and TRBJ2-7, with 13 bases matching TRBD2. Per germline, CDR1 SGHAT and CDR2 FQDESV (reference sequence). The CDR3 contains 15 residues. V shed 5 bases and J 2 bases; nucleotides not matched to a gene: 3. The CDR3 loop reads CASSRTSGGAYEQYF. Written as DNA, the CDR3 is TGTGCCAGCAGCCGGACTAGCGGGGGAGCCTACGAGCAGTACTTC.

The CDR3 DNA is TGTGCCAGCAGCGCCGGGACAGCGAACACCGGGGAGCTGTTTTTT. This encodes CASSAGTANTGELFF. The V and J genes are TRBV7-7 and TRBJ2-2; TRBD1 matches at 7 bases. The junction had 3 bases not matched to a gene; V was cut back by 5 bases and J by 0 bases. Per the germline V gene, CDR1 is SSHAT and CDR2 is FNYEAQ (reference sequence). The CDR3 length is 15 residues.

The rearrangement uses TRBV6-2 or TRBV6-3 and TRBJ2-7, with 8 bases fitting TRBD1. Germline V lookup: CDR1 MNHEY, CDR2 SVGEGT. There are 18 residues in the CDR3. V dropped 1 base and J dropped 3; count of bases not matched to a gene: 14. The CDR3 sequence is CASSYWYQLGTGYYEQYF. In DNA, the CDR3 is TGTGCCAGCAGTTACTGGTACCAACTTGGGACAGGTTACTACGAGCAGTACTTC.

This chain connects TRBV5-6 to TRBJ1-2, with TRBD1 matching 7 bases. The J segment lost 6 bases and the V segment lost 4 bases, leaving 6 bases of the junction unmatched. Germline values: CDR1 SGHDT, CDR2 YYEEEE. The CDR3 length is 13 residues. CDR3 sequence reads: CASSVGQSNGYTF. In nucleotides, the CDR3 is TGTGCCAGCAGCGTGGGACAGTCAAATGGCTACACCTTC.

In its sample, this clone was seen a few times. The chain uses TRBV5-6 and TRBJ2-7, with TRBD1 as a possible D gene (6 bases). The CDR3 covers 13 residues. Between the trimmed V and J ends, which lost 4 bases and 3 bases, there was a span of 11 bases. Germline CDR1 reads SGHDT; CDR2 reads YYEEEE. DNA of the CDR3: TGTGCCAGCAGCCCCGGACAGCACTACGAGCAGTACTTC. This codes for CASSPGQHYEQYF.

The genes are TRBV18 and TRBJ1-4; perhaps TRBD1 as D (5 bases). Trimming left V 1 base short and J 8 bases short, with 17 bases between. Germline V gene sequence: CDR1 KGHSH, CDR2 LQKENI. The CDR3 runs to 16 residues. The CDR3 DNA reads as TGTGCCAGCTCACCACGTGCGGGACCCGGCAGCGAAAAACTGTTTTTT. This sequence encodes CASSPRAGPGSEKLFF.